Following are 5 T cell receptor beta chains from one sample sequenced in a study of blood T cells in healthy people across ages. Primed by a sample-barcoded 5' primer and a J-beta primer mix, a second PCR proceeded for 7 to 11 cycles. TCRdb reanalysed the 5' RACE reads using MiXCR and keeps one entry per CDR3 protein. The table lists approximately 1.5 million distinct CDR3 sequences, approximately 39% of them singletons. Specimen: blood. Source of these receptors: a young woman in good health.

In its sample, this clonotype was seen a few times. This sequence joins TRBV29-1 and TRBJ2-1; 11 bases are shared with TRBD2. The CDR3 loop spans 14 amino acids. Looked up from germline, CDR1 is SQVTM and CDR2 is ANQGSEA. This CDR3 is CSIAGGSSYNEQFF. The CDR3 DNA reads TGCAGTATAGCGGGAGGGAGCTCCTACAATGAGCAGTTCTTC.

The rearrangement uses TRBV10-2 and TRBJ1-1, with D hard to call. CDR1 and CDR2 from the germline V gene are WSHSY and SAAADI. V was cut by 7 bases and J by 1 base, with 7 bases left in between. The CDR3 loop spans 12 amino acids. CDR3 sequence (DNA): TGCGCCAGCACTGACGGGAACACTGAAGCTTTCTTT. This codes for CASTDGNTEAFF.

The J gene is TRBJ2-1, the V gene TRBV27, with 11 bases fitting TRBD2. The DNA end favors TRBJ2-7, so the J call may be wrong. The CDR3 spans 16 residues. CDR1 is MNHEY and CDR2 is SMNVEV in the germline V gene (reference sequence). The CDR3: CASRLAGGPPYNEQYF. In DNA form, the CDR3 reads TGTGCCAGCCGATTAGCGGGAGGGCCCCCCTACAATGAGCAGTACTTC.

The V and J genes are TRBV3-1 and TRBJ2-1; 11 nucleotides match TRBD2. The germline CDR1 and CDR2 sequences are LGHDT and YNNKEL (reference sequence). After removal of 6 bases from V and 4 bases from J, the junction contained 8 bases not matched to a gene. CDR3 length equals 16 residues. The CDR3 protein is CASSRTLAGVYNEQFF. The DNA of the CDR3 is TGTGCCAGCAGTCGAACACTAGCGGGGGTATACAATGAGCAGTTCTTC.

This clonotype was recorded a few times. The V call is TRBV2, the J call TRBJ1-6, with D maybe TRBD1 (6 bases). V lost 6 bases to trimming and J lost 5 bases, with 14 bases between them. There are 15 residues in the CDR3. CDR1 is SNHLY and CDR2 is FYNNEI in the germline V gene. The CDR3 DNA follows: TGTGCCAGCAGCTTCTCAGGGGCCGATAATTCACCCCTCCACTTT. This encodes CASSFSGADNSPLHF.